This is a list of T cell receptor beta chains from one sample in a study of blood T cell repertoires in COVID-19. Using immunoSEQ multiplex PCR, the repertoire was profiled, and TCRdb retains in-frame clones only, with some absent. The sample lists 250,000 to 350,000 clones; 75% to 90% were seen once. Material: peripheral blood. These receptors were obtained from a man aged 18 to 29 with active or convalescent COVID-19. Each CDR3 is given without its conserved first and last residue. The order of the fields is J gene, V gene, CDR3 length, CDR3 protein.

TRBJ2-2 TRBV7-2 14 ASSSRFDRIAGELF
TRBJ1-1 TRBV13 12 ASSLGHRNTEAF
TRBJ2-7 TRBV27 13 ASSPWTGTLGEQY
TRBJ2-1 TRBV7-8 13 ASSLEASSYNEQF
TRBJ2-7 TRBV5-5 12 ASSPRTETTEQY
TRBJ1-2 TRBV11-2 12 ASSARQGADGYT
TRBJ1-5 TRBV18 12 ASSLTEDNQPQH
TRBJ1-4 TRBV7-9 14 ASRWGTAATNEKLF
TRBJ2-3 TRBV28 14 ASSFLAGGWLDTQY
TRBJ2-2 TRBV5-1 13 ASSLRDYVPGELF
TRBJ2-5 TRBV6-5 13 ASSYEGASSETQY
TRBJ2-2 TRBV9 16 ASSETKNLAEFTGELF
TRBJ2-2 TRBV19 13 ASSSQGGPTGELF
TRBJ1-4 TRBV28 12 ASSFQGASEKLF
TRBJ2-7 TRBV5-6 13 ASSHTVGGEDEQY
TRBJ2-7 TRBV28 11 ASSRGLIYEQY
TRBJ2-3 TRBV5-1 11 ASRSISTDTQY
TRBJ2-5 TRBV21-1 17 ASSNLAGGPVFIRETQY
TRBJ2-5 TRBV5-5 12 ASSFDRRSLTQY
TRBJ1-1 TRBV5-1 11 ASSGQGYTEAF
TRBJ2-3 TRBV2 12 AGGGLTPTDTQY
TRBJ1-2 TRBV6-5 11 ASSLTGGGGYT
TRBJ2-5 TRBV12-5 12 ASGLRQGKETQY
TRBJ2-7 TRBV6-5 12 ASSPRDREVEQY
TRBJ1-6 TRBV5-1 13 ASSTGTGGGSPLH
TRBJ2-7 TRBV27 12 ASSLSGSRYEQY
TRBJ1-3 TRBV7-9 14 ASSLAGVVSGNTIY
TRBJ1-4 TRBV29-1 12 SGGPGQGGEKLF
TRBJ2-2 TRBV14 13 ASSLLTGNTGELF
TRBJ2-2 TRBV4-2 13 ASSVLYPGAGELF
TRBJ2-5 TRBV5-4 13 ASSRQQGTQETQY
TRBJ2-3 TRBV7-3 16 ASSLGRLAGGSTDTQY
TRBJ2-1 TRBV10-1 15 ASSPSPGLAGYNEQF
TRBJ2-7 TRBV5-1 16 ASSLYVGRGGSSYEQY
TRBJ2-6 TRBV5-5 14 ASSLSAGTGANVLT
TRBJ2-2 TRBV5-1 14 ASSFRGKQGTGELF
TRBJ2-7 TRBV27 13 ASSLNAAGVYEQY
TRBJ1-5 TRBV5-6 11 ASSRGRSQPQH
TRBJ2-7 TRBV6-2/TRBV6-3 14 ASSTRDSGGSYEQY
TRBJ1-1 TRBV11-2 13 ASSRTGESHTEAF
TRBJ2-1 TRBV15 14 ATSRDLGRTYNEQF
TRBJ1-1 TRBV23-1 17 ASSRCRGGSLKLNTEAF
TRBJ2-5 TRBV5-5 11 ASSRGPEETQY
TRBJ2-1 TRBV5-6 13 ASILSGRARNEQF
TRBJ2-7 TRBV9 12 ASSQGGGTVEQY
TRBJ2-3 TRBV11-1 13 ASRSDSPGIDTQY
TRBJ2-3 TRBV5-1 11 ASIAAGSDTQY
TRBJ2-3 TRBV5-1 13 ASSFLQGSTDTQY